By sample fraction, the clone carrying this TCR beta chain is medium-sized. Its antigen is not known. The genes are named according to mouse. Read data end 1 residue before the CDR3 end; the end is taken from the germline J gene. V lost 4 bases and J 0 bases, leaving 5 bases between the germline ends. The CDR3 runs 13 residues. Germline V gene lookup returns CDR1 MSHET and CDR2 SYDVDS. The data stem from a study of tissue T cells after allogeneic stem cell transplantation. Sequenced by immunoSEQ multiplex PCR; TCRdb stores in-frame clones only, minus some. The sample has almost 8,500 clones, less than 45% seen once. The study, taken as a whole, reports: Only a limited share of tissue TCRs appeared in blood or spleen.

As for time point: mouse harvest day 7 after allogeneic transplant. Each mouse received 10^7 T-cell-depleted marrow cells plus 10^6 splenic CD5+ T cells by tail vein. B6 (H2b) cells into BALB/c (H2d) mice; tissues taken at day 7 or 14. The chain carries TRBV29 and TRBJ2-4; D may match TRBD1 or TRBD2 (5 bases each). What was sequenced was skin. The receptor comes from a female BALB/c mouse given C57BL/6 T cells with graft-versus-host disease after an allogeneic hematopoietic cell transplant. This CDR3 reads CASSWGSQNTLYF. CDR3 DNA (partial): TGTGCTAGCAGTTGGGGGAGTCAAAACACCTTGTAC.